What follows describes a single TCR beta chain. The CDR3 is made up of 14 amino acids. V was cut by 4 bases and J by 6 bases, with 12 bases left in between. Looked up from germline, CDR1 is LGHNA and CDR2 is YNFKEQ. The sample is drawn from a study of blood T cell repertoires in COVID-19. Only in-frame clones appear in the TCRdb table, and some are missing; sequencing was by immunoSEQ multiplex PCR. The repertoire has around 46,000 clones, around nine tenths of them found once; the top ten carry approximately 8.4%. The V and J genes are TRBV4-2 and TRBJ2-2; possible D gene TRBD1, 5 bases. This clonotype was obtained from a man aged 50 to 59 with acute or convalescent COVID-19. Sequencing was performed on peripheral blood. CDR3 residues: CASSRREVSGELFF. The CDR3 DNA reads TGTGCCAGCAGCCGCAGGGAAGTCTCCGGGGAGCTGTTTTTT.